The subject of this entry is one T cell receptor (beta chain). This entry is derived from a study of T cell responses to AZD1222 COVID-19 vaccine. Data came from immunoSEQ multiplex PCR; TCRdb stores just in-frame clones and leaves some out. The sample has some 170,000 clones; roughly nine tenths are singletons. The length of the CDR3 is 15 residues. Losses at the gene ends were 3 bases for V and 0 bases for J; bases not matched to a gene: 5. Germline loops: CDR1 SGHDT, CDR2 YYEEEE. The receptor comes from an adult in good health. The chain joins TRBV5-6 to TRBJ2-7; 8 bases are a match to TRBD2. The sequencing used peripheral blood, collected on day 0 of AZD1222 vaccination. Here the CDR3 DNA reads TGTGCCAGCAGCTACGCGGGAGGTTCCTCCTACGAGCAGTACTTC. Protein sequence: CASSYAGGSSYEQYF.